The table lists the clone carrying this TCR beta chain with many counts. Its target is unknown. Synthesis of cDNA was accomplished via 5'RACE employing 10-nucleotide random UMIs. TCRdb re-called the 5' RACE reads through MiXCR, storing one row per CDR3 protein. The data contain under 65,000 distinct CDR3 sequences, approximately 25% of them singletons. The data stem from a study of neurological immune-mediated disorders. Study-level points and caveats: Patients with HTLV-1-associated myelopathy showed the most TCR clonal expansion. Those with multiple sclerosis showed the least, falling below healthy controls.

Time point given: technical triplicate 2. The V and J ends lost 7 bases and 0 bases, in that order; junction bases with no gene match: 5. The CDR3 has 14 residues. Germline-derived CDR1 and CDR2 are MNHEY and SVGAGI. The sample taken for sequencing was PBMCs. This chain uses TRBV6-5 with TRBJ1-2; 7 nucleotides align to TRBD1. The TCR comes from a man aged 55-75 years with HTLV-1-associated myelopathy (HAM/TSP). CDR3 in amino acids: CASKGQYSNYGYTF. The CDR3 nucleotides read TGTGCCAGCAAGGGACAGTATTCTAACTATGGCTACACCTTC.